Following are 15 T cell receptor beta chains from one sample sequenced in a study of blood T cell repertoires in COVID-19 (dated by TCRdb to about 2020). Library construction relied on the immunoSEQ multiplex PCR assay. TCRdb took over this immuneACCESS table, retaining in-frame rearrangements with V and J assigned. Such tables are incomplete; in checked studies, under half of the missing clones stem from an unresolved V gene, and the remainder is unexplained. The sample table lists 270,000 or so clones, about 91% of them with a count of one. The ten largest clones represent about 4.5% of the sample. The sequenced sample was peripheral blood. These receptors all stem from a woman aged 35 to 49 who had recovered from COVID-19.

The rearrangement links TRBV3-1 (or the pseudogene TRBV3-2) to TRBJ2-2, with TRBD1 matching over 7 bases. This CDR3 spans 16 amino acids. The trim removed 1 base at V and 6 bases at J, leaving 8 bases unmatched. CDR1 LGHDT and CDR2 YNNKEL come from the germline V gene (reference sequence). Here the CDR3 reads CASSQGGQLKSGELFF. CDR3 nucleotides: TGTGCCAGCAGCCAAGGGGGACAGCTAAAATCCGGGGAGCTGTTTTTT.

This chain links TRBV27 with TRBJ1-4; 8 bases are a match to TRBD1. The germline gives CDR1 MNHEY, CDR2 SMNVEV (reference sequence). The junction had 5 bases not matched to a gene; V was cut back by 5 bases and J by 3 bases. The CDR3 loop spans 15 amino acids. The chain's CDR3 is CASSRQGFANEKLFF. The CDR3 DNA follows: TGTGCCAGCAGTCGACAGGGGTTTGCTAATGAAAAACTGTTTTTT.

A remark on this clone: The same CDR3 is also encoded by other DNA sequences in this sample. This CDR3 reads CASSIDPRNTEAFF. For the CDR3, the DNA is TGTGCCAGTAGTATAGATCCCAGAAACACTGAAGCTTTCTTT. The chain couples TRBV19 to TRBJ1-1; D unresolved. Trimming removed 0 bases at V and 2 bases at J, with 7 bases between. Germline loops: CDR1 LNHDA, CDR2 SQIVND (reference sequence). CDR3 length: 14 amino acids. The variable domain in full, completed from reference TRBV19 and TRBJ1-1, reads DGGITQSPKYLFRKEGQNVTLSCEQNLNHDAMYWYRQDPGQGLRLIYYSQIVNDFQKGDIAEGYSVSREKKESFPLTVTSAQKNPTAFYLCASSIDPRNTEAFFGQGTRLTVV.

The chain couples TRBV7-6 to TRBJ2-3, with TRBD2 matching 10 bases. The CDR3 runs 15 residues. V shed 1 base, J shed 4 bases, and the junction held 2 bases outside the gene matches. Germline V gene lookup returns CDR1 SGHVS and CDR2 FNYEAQ. In DNA form, the CDR3 reads TGTGCCAGCAGCTTAGGGCTAGCGGGAGCAGATACGCAGTATTTT. Translating gives CASSLGLAGADTQYF.

The chain links TRBV2 to TRBJ1-5, with TRBD1 matching 8 bases. Germline CDR1 reads SNHLY; CDR2 reads FYNNEI. The CDR3 covers 13 residues. J was trimmed by 9 bases and V by 3 bases; bases with no gene match: 4. CDR3 DNA: TGTGCCAGCAGTGAGGACAGGGCGATGCCCCAGCATTTT. It is translated as CASSEDRAMPQHF.

This CDR3 reads CASSPLTGTYEQYF. Written as DNA, the CDR3 is TGTGCCAGCAGCCCGCTGACAGGGACCTACGAGCAGTACTTC. The V call is TRBV11-1, the J call TRBJ2-7; TRBD1 matches 7 bases. The CDR3 runs 14 residues. The germline gives CDR1 SGHAT, CDR2 FQDESV (reference sequence). V trimming: 5 bases; J trimming: 2 bases; junction bases outside the gene matches: 6.

This clone is a singleton in its sample. V usage is TRBV21-1 and J usage is TRBJ2-7; the table gives TRBD2 as D, unverified against the DNA. TRBV21-1 is a known pseudogene. This CDR3 has 15 residues. The CDR3 region has the DNA TGTGCCAGCAGCGGGACTAGTGGGAGCTCCTACGAGCAGTACTTC. Residues: CASSGTSGSSYEQYF.

The CDR3, as DNA: TGTGCCAGCAGCTCCCCGGACAGGGCGAATGAGCAGTTCTTC. Its translation is CASSSPDRANEQFF. J is TRBJ2-1 and V is TRBV11-3, with 8 bases aligning to TRBD1. Germline CDR1 SGHNT, CDR2 YENEEA. Trimming at V came to 4 bases and at J to 7 bases, leaving 6 bases not matched to a gene. The CDR3 is 14 amino acids.

V usage is TRBV6-2 or TRBV6-3 and J usage is TRBJ1-1; no reliable D call. Between the trimmed V and J ends, which lost 2 bases and 6 bases, there was a span of 4 bases. Germline V gene lookup returns CDR1 MNHEY and CDR2 SVGEGT. This CDR3 is 11 amino acids long. The DNA for the CDR3 is TGTGCCAGCAGTTACAGCGCTGAAGCTTTCTTT. This encodes CASSYSAEAFF.

The chain is built from TRBV18 and TRBJ2-3; 13 nucleotides line up with TRBD2. CDR1 is KGHSH, CDR2 LQKENI, per germline. This CDR3 spans 16 amino acids. The J segment lost 2 bases and the V segment lost 6 bases, leaving 5 bases of the junction unmatched. The CDR3 here is CASSMTSGGTTDTQYF. The CDR3, as DNA: TGTGCCAGCTCGATGACTAGCGGGGGGACCACAGATACGCAGTATTTT.

The V call is TRBV9, the J call TRBJ2-2; D not resolved. From germline, CDR1 is SGDLS and CDR2 YYNGEE. The CDR3 is 13 amino acids. The V end lost 0 bases, the J end lost 3 bases, and 3 bases lay between the germline ends. CDR3 DNA: TGTGCCAGCAGCGTAGCGTACACCGGGGAGCTGTTTTTT. Translation: CASSVAYTGELFF.

About this clone itself: Compared with germline, one end of the junction differs, possibly owing to a read error. The chain links TRBV24-1 to TRBJ2-2; tentatively, D is TRBD2 (5 bases). The CDR3 is made up of 15 amino acids. The germline gives CDR1 KGHDR, CDR2 SFDVKD. The CDR3 sequence: CATSTVRGNTGELFF. In DNA form, the CDR3 reads TGTGCCACCAGCACAGTGAGAGGGAACACCGGAGAGCTGTTTTTT.

This clone was recorded once. The gene calls are TRBV27 and TRBJ2-1; TRBD2 matches 9 bases. The V gene end was trimmed by 6 bases and the J gene end by 8 bases; junction bases not matched to a gene: 11. The length of the CDR3 is 15 residues. The germline V gene encodes CDR1 MNHEY and CDR2 SMNVEV (reference sequence). For the CDR3, the DNA is TGTGCCAGCAGACCAACTAGCGGGTCCCTCCATGAGCAGTTCTTC. Amino acid sequence: CASRPTSGSLHEQFF.

This clone was seen a single time. The V and J genes are TRBV12-3 or TRBV12-4 and TRBJ2-3; tentative D call: TRBD2 (5 bases). V dropped 6 bases and J dropped 5 bases, with 12 bases sitting between them. The length of the CDR3 is 13 residues. CDR3 sequence (DNA): TGTGCCAGCAGGCCTCCCGGGGAAGATACGCAGTATTTT. Amino acid sequence: CASRPPGEDTQYF.

The rearrangement joins TRBV19 to TRBJ2-3, with a possible D match to TRBD1 (6 bases). V was pared by 1 base and J by 0 bases, with 14 bases between. The CDR3 totals 17 residues. Per the germline V gene, CDR1 is LNHDA and CDR2 is SQIVND (reference sequence). The CDR3 nucleotides read TGTGCCAGTAGTATAGCGACGTTAACAGGGAGCACAGATACGCAGTATTTT. As protein: CASSIATLTGSTDTQYF.